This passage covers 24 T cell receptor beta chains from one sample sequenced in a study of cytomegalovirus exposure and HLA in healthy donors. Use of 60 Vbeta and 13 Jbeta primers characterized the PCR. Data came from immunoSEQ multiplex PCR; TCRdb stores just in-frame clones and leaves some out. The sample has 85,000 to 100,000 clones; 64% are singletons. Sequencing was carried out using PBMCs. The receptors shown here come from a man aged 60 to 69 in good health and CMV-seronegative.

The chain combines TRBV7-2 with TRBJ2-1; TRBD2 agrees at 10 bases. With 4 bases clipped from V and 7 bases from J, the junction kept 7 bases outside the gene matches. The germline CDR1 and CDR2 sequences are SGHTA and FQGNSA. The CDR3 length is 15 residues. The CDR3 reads CASSSGTSVENEQFF. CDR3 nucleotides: TGTGCCAGCAGCTCGGGGACTAGCGTGGAAAATGAGCAGTTCTTC.

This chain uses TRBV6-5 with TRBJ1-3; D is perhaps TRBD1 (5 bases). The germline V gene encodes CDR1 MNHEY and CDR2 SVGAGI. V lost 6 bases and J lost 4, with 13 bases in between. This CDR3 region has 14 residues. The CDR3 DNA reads TGTGCCAGCAGCGAGCTTCAGGGCGGAAACACCATATATTTT. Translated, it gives CASSELQGGNTIYF.

In DNA, the CDR3 is TGTGCCAGCAGCGCTGGACCGGGACTAGATGTAACCGGGGAGCTGTTTTTT. Its protein is CASSAGPGLDVTGELFF. The chain recombines TRBV9 with TRBJ2-2, with 8 bases matching TRBD2. This CDR3 contains 17 residues. The V gene end was trimmed by 3 bases and the J gene end by 5 bases; junction bases not matched to a gene: 12. Germline values: CDR1 SGDLS, CDR2 YYNGEE.

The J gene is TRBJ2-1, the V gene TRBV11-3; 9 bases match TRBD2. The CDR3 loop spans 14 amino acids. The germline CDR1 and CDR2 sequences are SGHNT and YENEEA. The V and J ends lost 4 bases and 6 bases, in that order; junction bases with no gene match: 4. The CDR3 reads CASSSLRGGNEQFF. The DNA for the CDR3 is TGTGCCAGCAGCTCCCTGCGGGGGGGCAATGAGCAGTTCTTC.

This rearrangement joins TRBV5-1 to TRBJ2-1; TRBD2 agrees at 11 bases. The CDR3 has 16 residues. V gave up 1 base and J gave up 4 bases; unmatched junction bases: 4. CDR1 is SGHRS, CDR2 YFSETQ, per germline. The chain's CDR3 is CASSLTSGGIYNEQFF. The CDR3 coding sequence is TGCGCCAGCAGCTTGACTAGCGGGGGCATTTACAATGAGCAGTTCTTC.

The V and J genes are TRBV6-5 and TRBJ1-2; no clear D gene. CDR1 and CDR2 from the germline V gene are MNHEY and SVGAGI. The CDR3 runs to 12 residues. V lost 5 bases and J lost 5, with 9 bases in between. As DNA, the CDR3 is TGTGCCAGCAGTGACGACAATTATGGCTACACCTTC. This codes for CASSDDNYGYTF.

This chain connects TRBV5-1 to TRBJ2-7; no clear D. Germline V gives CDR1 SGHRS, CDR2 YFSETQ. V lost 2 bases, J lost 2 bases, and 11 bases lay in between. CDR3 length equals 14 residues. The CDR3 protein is CASSLVPGTYEQYF. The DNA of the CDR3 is TGCGCCAGCAGCTTAGTCCCCGGTACCTACGAGCAGTACTTC.

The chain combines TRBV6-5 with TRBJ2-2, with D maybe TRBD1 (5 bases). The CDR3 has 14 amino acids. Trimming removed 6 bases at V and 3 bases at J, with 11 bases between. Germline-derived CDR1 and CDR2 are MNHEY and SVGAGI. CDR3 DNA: TGTGCCAGCAGCAGTACAGGACACACCGGGGAGCTGTTTTTT. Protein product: CASSSTGHTGELFF.

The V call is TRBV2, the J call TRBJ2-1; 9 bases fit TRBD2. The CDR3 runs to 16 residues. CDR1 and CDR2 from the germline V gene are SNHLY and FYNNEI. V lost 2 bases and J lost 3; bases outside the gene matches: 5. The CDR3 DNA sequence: TGTGCCAGCAGTGAATTAGGAGCGGGGGGCTACAATGAGCAGTTCTTC. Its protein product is CASSELGAGGYNEQFF.

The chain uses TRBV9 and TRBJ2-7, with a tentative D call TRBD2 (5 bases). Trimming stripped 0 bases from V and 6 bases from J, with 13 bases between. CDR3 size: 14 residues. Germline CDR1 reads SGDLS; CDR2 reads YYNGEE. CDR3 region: CASSVEPSSPEQYF. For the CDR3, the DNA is TGTGCCAGCAGCGTAGAACCCTCTAGCCCCGAGCAGTACTTC.

CDR3 DNA: TGTGCCAGCAGTGTGCCAGGGGCGGGCACCGGGGAGCTGTTTTTT. Its protein is CASSVPGAGTGELFF. This chain uses TRBV25-1 with TRBJ2-2; D may be TRBD1 (6 bases). This CDR3 is 15 amino acids long. V lost 4 bases, J lost 4 bases, and 13 bases lay in between. The germline CDR1 and CDR2 sequences are MGHDK and SYGVNS.

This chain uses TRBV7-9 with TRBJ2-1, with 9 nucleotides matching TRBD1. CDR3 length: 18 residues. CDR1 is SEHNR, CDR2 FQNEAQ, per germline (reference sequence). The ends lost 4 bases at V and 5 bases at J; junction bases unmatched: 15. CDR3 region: CASSSLVLVGTGNNEQFF. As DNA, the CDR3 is TGTGCCAGCAGCTCATTAGTCCTAGTCGGGACAGGGAACAATGAGCAGTTCTTC.

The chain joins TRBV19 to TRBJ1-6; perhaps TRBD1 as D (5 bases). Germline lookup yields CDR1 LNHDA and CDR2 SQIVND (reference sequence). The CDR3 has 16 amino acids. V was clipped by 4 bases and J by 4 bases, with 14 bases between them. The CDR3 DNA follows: TGTGCCAGTAGTACCTTCGGGGGACGGTATAATTCACCCCTCCACTTT. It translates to CASSTFGGRYNSPLHF.

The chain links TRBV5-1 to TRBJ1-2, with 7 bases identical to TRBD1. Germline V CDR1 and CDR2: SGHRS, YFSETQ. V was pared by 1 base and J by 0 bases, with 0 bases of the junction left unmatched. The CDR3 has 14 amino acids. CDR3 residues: CASSLTGANYGYTF. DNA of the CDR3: TGCGCCAGCAGCTTGACAGGGGCTAACTATGGCTACACCTTC.

The CDR3 loop is CASSFTGLGNTEAFF. The CDR3 DNA follows: TGCGCCAGCAGCTTCACAGGGCTAGGTAACACTGAAGCTTTCTTT. J is TRBJ1-1 and V is TRBV5-1, with a weak D call TRBD1 (6 bases). This CDR3 comprises 15 residues. V was trimmed by 2 bases and J by 2 bases, leaving 13 bases between them. From germline, CDR1 is SGHRS and CDR2 YFSETQ.

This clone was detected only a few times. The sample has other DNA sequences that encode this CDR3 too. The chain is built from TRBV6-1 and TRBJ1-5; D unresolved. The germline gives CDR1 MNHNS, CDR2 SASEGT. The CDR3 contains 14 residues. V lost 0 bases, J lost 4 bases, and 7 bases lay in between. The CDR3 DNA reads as TGTGCCAGCAGTGAAGCTTTGAGGAATCAGCCCCAGCATTTT. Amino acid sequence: CASSEALRNQPQHF.

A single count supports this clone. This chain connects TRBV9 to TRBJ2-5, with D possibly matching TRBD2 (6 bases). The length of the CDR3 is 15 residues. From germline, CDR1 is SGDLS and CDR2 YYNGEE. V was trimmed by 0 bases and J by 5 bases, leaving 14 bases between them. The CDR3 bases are TGTGCCAGCAGCGTAGTGGGGGGAGGTCGGGAGACCCAGTACTTC. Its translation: CASSVVGGGRETQYF. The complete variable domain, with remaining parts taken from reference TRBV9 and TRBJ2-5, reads DSGVTQTPKHLITATGQRVTLRCSPRSGDLSVYWYQQSLDQGLQFLIQYYNGEERAKGNILERFSAQQFPDLHSELNLSSLELGDSALYFCASSVVGGGRETQYFGPGTRLLVL.

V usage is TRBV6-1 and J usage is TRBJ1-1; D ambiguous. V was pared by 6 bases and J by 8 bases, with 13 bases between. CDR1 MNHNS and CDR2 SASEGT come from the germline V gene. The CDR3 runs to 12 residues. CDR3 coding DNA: TGTGCCAGCAGCGCGGACGGGAGGGAAGCTTTCTTT. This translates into CASSADGREAFF.

The CDR3 sequence: CASSRGTSGGDTQYF. In DNA form, the CDR3 reads TGTGCCAGCAGCCGAGGGACTAGCGGGGGTGATACGCAGTATTTT. The genes are TRBV4-2 and TRBJ2-3; 14 nucleotides match TRBD2. CDR1 and CDR2 (germline): LGHNA, YNFKEQ. The CDR3 covers 15 residues. The V and J ends lost 4 bases and 6 bases, in that order; junction bases with no gene match: 3.

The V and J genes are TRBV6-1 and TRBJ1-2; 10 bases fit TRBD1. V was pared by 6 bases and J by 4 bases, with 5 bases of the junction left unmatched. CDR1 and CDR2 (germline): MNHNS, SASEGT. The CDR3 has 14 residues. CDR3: CASRGTGEIYGYTF. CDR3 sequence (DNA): TGTGCCAGCAGAGGGACAGGGGAGATCTATGGCTACACCTTC.

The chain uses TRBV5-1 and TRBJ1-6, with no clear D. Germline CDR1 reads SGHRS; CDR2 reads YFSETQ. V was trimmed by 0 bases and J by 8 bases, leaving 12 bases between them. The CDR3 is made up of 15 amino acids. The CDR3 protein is CASSLAGGLYSPLHF. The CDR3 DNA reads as TGCGCCAGCAGCTTGGCAGGCGGACTCTATTCACCCCTCCACTTT.

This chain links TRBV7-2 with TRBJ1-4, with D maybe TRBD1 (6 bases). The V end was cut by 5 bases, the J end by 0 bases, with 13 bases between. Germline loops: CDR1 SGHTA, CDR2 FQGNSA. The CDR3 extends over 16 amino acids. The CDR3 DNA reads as TGTGCCAGCAGCCGAAAAGGGGGTGCAACTAATGAAAAACTGTTTTTT. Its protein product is CASSRKGGATNEKLFF.

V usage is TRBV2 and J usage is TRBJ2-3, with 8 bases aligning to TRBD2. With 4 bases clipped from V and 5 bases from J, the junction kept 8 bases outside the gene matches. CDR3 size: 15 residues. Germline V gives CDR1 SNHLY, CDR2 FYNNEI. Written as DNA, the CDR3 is TGTGCCAGCAGTGTACCGAACCGGGGGGGAGATACGCAGTATTTT. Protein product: CASSVPNRGGDTQYF. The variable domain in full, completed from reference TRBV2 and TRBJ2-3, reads EPEVTQTPSHQVTQMGQEVILRCVPISNHLYFYWYRQILGQKVEFLVSFYNNEISEKSEIFDDQFSVERPDGSNFTLKIRSTKLEDSAMYFCASSVPNRGGDTQYFGPGTRLTVL.

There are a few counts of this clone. CDR3 sequence: CASSRTTRLYEQYF. CDR3 in DNA: TGTGCCAGCAGTCGGACGACTAGGCTCTACGAGCAGTACTTC. This chain connects TRBV27 to TRBJ2-7, with D maybe TRBD2 (6 bases). Germline V gives CDR1 MNHEY, CDR2 SMNVEV (reference sequence). Trimming shortened V by 5 bases and J by 3 bases, and 14 bases separated the two germline ends. This CDR3 has 14 residues.